These 30 T cell receptor beta chains share one sample of origin, sequenced in a study of cytomegalovirus exposure and HLA in healthy donors. PCR employed 60 Vbeta and 13 Jbeta primers. Sequencing used immunoSEQ multiplex PCR; TCRdb keeps in-frame clones, though not all of them. The top ten hold 1% of the sample, which has 150,000 to 200,000 clones, about 80% seen once. The sample was PBMCs. The receptor set was obtained from a woman in her forties or fifties in good health and CMV-seropositive.

This rearrangement joins TRBV10-3 to TRBJ1-5; tentatively, D is TRBD1 (5 bases). CDR1 is ENHRY, CDR2 SYGVKD, per germline. The CDR3 is 13 residues long. With 6 bases removed from V and 5 bases from J, the gap between germline ends came to 11 bases. The CDR3 nucleotides read TGTGCCATCAGGGACACCGGCGATCAGCCCCAGCATTTT. It specifies CAIRDTGDQPQHF.

The genes are TRBV21-1 and TRBJ1-2; the listed D gene, TRBD1, was not tested against the DNA. TRBV21-1 is designated a pseudogene. The CDR3 is 15 amino acids. The CDR3 here is CASSLLEQGSYGYTF. CDR3 coding DNA: TGTGCCAGCAGCCTTCTCGAACAGGGAAGCTATGGCTACACCTTC.

The J gene is TRBJ1-2, the V gene TRBV27; D ambiguous. CDR3 length: 14 amino acids. CDR1 is MNHEY, CDR2 SMNVEV, per germline (reference sequence). The ends were cut back, 6 bases at V and 4 bases at J, with 15 bases in the middle. The CDR3 sequence is CASSPLTSRYGYTF. CDR3 nucleotides: TGTGCCAGCAGCCCGTTGACATCCCGCTATGGCTACACCTTC.

The chain combines TRBV4-2 with TRBJ2-1; TRBD1 aligns across 7 bases. Germline CDR1 LGHNA, CDR2 YNFKEQ. The J segment lost 0 bases and the V segment lost 5 bases, leaving 10 bases of the junction unmatched. This CDR3 spans 17 amino acids. The CDR3 DNA is TGTGCCAGCAGCTTCACCCCGGGACAGAGCTCCTACAATGAGCAGTTCTTC. Amino acid sequence: CASSFTPGQSSYNEQFF.

This clone was observed a single time. Here the CDR3 DNA reads TGTGCCAGCAGTATAGGTTACGCGGGAGCAGAGACCCAGTACTTC. Encoded protein: CASSIGYAGAETQYF. The rearrangement uses TRBV7-2 and TRBJ2-5; TRBD2 aligns across 7 bases. Unmatched junction bases numbered 11, after V lost 6 bases and J lost 4 bases. The CDR3 spans 15 residues. In germline, CDR1 is SGHTA, CDR2 FQGNSA.

The chain links TRBV28 to TRBJ2-7, with D perhaps TRBD1 (5 bases). In germline, CDR1 is MDHEN, CDR2 SYDVKM. The CDR3 is 14 residues long. V was shortened by 2 bases and J by 6 bases, with 14 bases between the two germline ends. This CDR3 is CASSLAIGRGEQYF. CDR3 bases: TGTGCCAGCAGTTTAGCAATTGGTAGGGGCGAGCAGTACTTC. The entire variable domain, with the rest obtained from reference TRBV28 and TRBJ2-7, is as follows: DVKVTQSSRYLVKRTGEKVFLECVQDMDHENMFWYRQDPGLGLRLIYFSYDVKMKEKGDIPEGYSVSREKKERFSLILESASTNQTSMYLCASSLAIGRGEQYFGPGTRLTVT.

The V call is TRBV4-3, the J call TRBJ2-1; 15 positions agree with TRBD2. Germline loops: CDR1 LGHNA, CDR2 YSLEER. Unmatched junction bases numbered 6, after V lost 2 bases and J lost 10 bases. The CDR3 sequence is 16 residues long. CDR3 in DNA: TGCGCCAGCAGCCAAAAGGGACTAGCGGGAGGAGGCGAGCAGTTCTTC. It codes for CASSQKGLAGGGEQFF.

The chain joins TRBV7-2 to TRBJ2-5, with 8 bases matching TRBD1. The CDR3 runs 15 residues. The junction had 3 bases not matched to a gene; V was cut back by 3 bases and J by 0 bases. Germline V gene data show CDR1 as SGHTA and CDR2 as FQGNSA. The CDR3: CASSFGDRYQETQYF. CDR3 in DNA: TGTGCCAGCAGCTTCGGGGACAGGTACCAAGAGACCCAGTACTTC.

This clone was detected only once. J is TRBJ2-7 and V is TRBV11-2; TRBD1 aligns across 7 bases. The CDR3 consists of 18 residues. Germline V lookup: CDR1 SGHAT, CDR2 FQNNGV. V was pared by 1 base and J by 2 bases, with 14 bases of the junction left unmatched. The CDR3 protein is CASSLVPAGTVRTYEQYF. The DNA of the CDR3 is TGTGCCAGCAGCTTAGTCCCCGCCGGGACAGTTAGGACCTACGAGCAGTACTTC.

The chain combines TRBV19 with TRBJ2-2; D gene unclear. Trimming removed 7 bases from V and 6 bases from J, with 15 bases in between. This CDR3 is built from 14 residues. Germline assignment: CDR1 LNHDA and CDR2 SQIVND (reference sequence). CDR3 sequence reads: CASTHALNAGELFF. The CDR3 DNA reads as TGTGCCAGTACCCATGCGCTAAACGCCGGGGAGCTGTTTTTT.

This clone showed up just once. The V gene is TRBV7-2, the J gene TRBJ1-3, with D possibly being TRBD1 (6 bases). This CDR3 region has 19 residues. The germline V and J ends were trimmed by 5 bases and 1 base, with 24 bases remaining between them. Looked up from germline, CDR1 is SGHTA and CDR2 is FQGNSA. CDR3 nucleotides: TGTGCCAGCAGCCTCCGGGACATGCCATATACCGCTTCTGGAAACACCATATATTTT. Encoded protein: CASSLRDMPYTASGNTIYF.

This clone was detected once. The rearrangement joins TRBV6-1 to TRBJ2-7, with 8 bases lining up with TRBD2. The CDR3 runs 10 residues. J lost 9 bases, V lost 6 bases, and 1 base had no gene match. The germline gives CDR1 MNHNS, CDR2 SASEGT. The CDR3 sequence is CASSREGQYF. The DNA for the CDR3 is TGTGCCAGCAGCCGGGAGGGGCAGTACTTC.

The gene calls are TRBV20-1 and TRBJ2-5; TRBD1 is a possible D gene (6 bases). The CDR3 is made up of 11 amino acids. V lost 8 bases and J 5 bases, leaving 12 bases between the germline ends. Germline loops: CDR1 DFQATT, CDR2 SNEGSKA (reference sequence). CDR3 sequence (DNA): TGCAGTCAGTGGGGGCACGAGACCCAGTACTTC. Amino acids: CSQWGHETQYF.

The chain is built from TRBV19 and TRBJ1-2; 10 nucleotides agree with TRBD1. Germline loops: CDR1 LNHDA, CDR2 SQIVND (reference sequence). J lost 2 bases, V lost 7 bases, and 4 bases had no gene match. The CDR3 spans 14 residues. The CDR3 DNA reads TGTGCCAGTAAAGACAGGGGGCTGAACTATGGCTACACCTTC. It yields the protein CASKDRGLNYGYTF.

This chain joins TRBV28 and TRBJ1-2; D is unresolved. Trimming cost V 3 bases and J 1 base, with 12 bases left between them. Germline V gives CDR1 MDHEN, CDR2 SYDVKM. This CDR3 has 15 amino acids. This chain's CDR3 is CASSLVGTGNYGYTF. In nucleotides, the CDR3 is TGTGCCAGCAGTTTGGTTGGTACGGGTAACTATGGCTACACCTTC.

The rearrangement joins TRBV5-1 to TRBJ2-1, with 7 bases identical to TRBD1. This CDR3 has 13 residues. CDR1 and CDR2 (germline): SGHRS, YFSETQ. V lost 4 bases to trimming and J lost 7 bases; unmatched junction nucleotides: 5. The CDR3 region has the DNA TGCGCCAGCAGCCAGACAGGGTTTAATGAGCAGTTCTTC. Residues: CASSQTGFNEQFF.

The chain carries TRBV9 and TRBJ2-1, with 7 positions matching TRBD2. In germline, CDR1 is SGDLS, CDR2 YYNGEE. The CDR3 extends over 13 amino acids. V was clipped by 4 bases and J by 7 bases; unmatched bases: 5. As DNA, the CDR3 is TGTGCCAGCAGCAGGGACTACTTAAATGAGCAGTTCTTC. Its protein is CASSRDYLNEQFF.

The gene calls are TRBV2 and TRBJ2-3, with TRBD2 matching 8 bases. This CDR3 has 15 residues. Trimming took 6 bases from V and 2 from J; bases not matched to a gene: 7. Germline V gene sequence: CDR1 SNHLY, CDR2 FYNNEI. The CDR3 here is CASRAASGPTDTQYF. Written as DNA, the CDR3 is TGTGCCAGCAGGGCCGCTAGCGGGCCCACAGATACGCAGTATTTT.

The chain combines TRBV7-2 with TRBJ1-2, with 8 bases fitting TRBD1. The CDR3 loop spans 15 amino acids. V shed 3 bases and J 7 bases; nucleotides not matched to a gene: 10. CDR1 is SGHTA, CDR2 FQGNSA, per germline. The CDR3 loop is CASSFDRGPRGGYTF. DNA for the CDR3: TGTGCCAGCAGCTTCGACAGGGGACCCCGGGGTGGCTACACCTTC.

This chain connects TRBV21-1 to TRBJ1-1; TRBD1 reflects the table's D call only, with no check against the DNA. TRBV21-1 is a documented pseudogene. The CDR3 spans 10 residues. The CDR3 DNA follows: TGTGCCAGCAGCAACAGTATGGCTTTCTTT. It is translated as CASSNSMAFF.

This chain joins TRBV7-3 and TRBJ2-1; D possibly corresponds to TRBD2 (6 bases). The CDR3 contains 16 residues. The ends were cut back, 2 bases at V and 0 bases at J, with 11 bases in the middle. Looked up from germline, CDR1 is SGHTA and CDR2 is FQGTGA. The CDR3 spells CASSLLSGSSYNEQFF. CDR3 nucleotide sequence: TGTGCCAGCAGCTTACTTTCCGGGAGCTCCTACAATGAGCAGTTCTTC.

The gene calls are TRBV28 and TRBJ2-1, with D unclear. Looked up from germline, CDR1 is MDHEN and CDR2 is SYDVKM. The CDR3 has 12 residues. Between the trimmed V and J ends, which lost 1 base and 6 bases, there was a span of 4 bases. The CDR3 reads CASSLSGNEQFF. The CDR3 DNA is TGTGCCAGCAGTTTATCGGGCAATGAGCAGTTCTTC.

The rearrangement links TRBV5-4 to TRBJ2-1; 9 bases match TRBD1. Germline loops: CDR1 SGHNT, CDR2 YYREEE (reference sequence). The CDR3 totals 16 residues. The V segment lost 1 base and the J segment 5 bases; nucleotides outside the gene matches: 7. In DNA, the CDR3 is TGTGCCAGCAGCTTGAGGACAGGGGAGGGAGACAATGAGCAGTTCTTC. This codes for CASSLRTGEGDNEQFF.

The chain carries TRBV27 and TRBJ2-1, with 11 bases identical to TRBD2. CDR1 MNHEY and CDR2 SMNVEV come from the germline V gene (reference sequence). J gave up 4 bases and V 2 bases, and 7 bases lay outside the gene matches. The CDR3 consists of 17 residues. In DNA, the CDR3 is TGTGCCAGCAGTTTACTAGCGGGAGGCGCCGTATACAATGAGCAGTTCTTC. Translated, it gives CASSLLAGGAVYNEQFF.

V is TRBV4-2 and J is TRBJ2-7, with 8 positions matching TRBD1. Per the germline V gene, CDR1 is LGHNA and CDR2 is YNFKEQ. J lost 1 base, V lost 1 base, and 3 bases had no gene match. This CDR3 is built from 15 residues. The CDR3 sequence: CASSQGTGGSYEQYF. The CDR3 DNA sequence: TGTGCCAGCAGCCAAGGAACAGGGGGATCCTACGAGCAGTACTTC.

This clone was detected a few times. The chain combines TRBV9 with TRBJ2-7; possible D gene TRBD1, 5 bases. V lost 4 bases to trimming and J lost 0 bases, with 14 bases between them. The V gene's germline CDR1 is SGDLS and CDR2 YYNGEE. The CDR3 sequence is 15 residues long. For the CDR3, the DNA is TGTGCCAGCAGCCAAACAGGTACCCGCTCCTACGAGCAGTACTTC. It encodes CASSQTGTRSYEQYF.

The gene calls are TRBV28 and TRBJ1-2, with 10 bases identical to TRBD1. V was pared by 5 bases and J by 7 bases, with 10 bases of the junction left unmatched. In germline, CDR1 is MDHEN, CDR2 SYDVKM. This CDR3 is built from 15 residues. The CDR3 DNA reads as TGTGCCAGCAGTCAGAGGACAGGGGGAGTAGGTGGCTACACCTTC. Translating it yields CASSQRTGGVGGYTF.

The sample holds one count of this clone. The V call is TRBV6-6, the J call TRBJ2-1; weak D call: TRBD1 (5 bases). V dropped 2 bases and J dropped 6 bases, with 8 bases sitting between them. The CDR3 has 13 amino acids. From germline, CDR1 is MNHNY and CDR2 SVGAGI (reference sequence). The CDR3 here is CASSYDRPNEQFF. CDR3 in DNA: TGTGCCAGCAGTTACGACAGACCCAATGAGCAGTTCTTC.

The chain carries TRBV14 and TRBJ2-1; 9 bases line up with TRBD2. V dropped 4 bases and J dropped 3; count of bases not matched to a gene: 16. The germline gives CDR1 SGHDN, CDR2 FVKESK. The CDR3 contains 19 residues. The CDR3 coding sequence is TGTGCCAGCAGCCTCGACGGGACTAGCAAGGGGGGCATCTACAATGAGCAGTTCTTC. This gives the protein CASSLDGTSKGGIYNEQFF.

The chain recombines TRBV18 with TRBJ1-3; 7 positions agree with TRBD1. V dropped 3 bases and J dropped 2; count of bases not matched to a gene: 7. Germline values: CDR1 KGHSH, CDR2 LQKENI. The CDR3 is made up of 16 amino acids. CDR3 coding DNA: TGTGCCAGCTCACCTGGACAGGAGAGGACTGGAAACACCATATATTTT. Residues: CASSPGQERTGNTIYF.